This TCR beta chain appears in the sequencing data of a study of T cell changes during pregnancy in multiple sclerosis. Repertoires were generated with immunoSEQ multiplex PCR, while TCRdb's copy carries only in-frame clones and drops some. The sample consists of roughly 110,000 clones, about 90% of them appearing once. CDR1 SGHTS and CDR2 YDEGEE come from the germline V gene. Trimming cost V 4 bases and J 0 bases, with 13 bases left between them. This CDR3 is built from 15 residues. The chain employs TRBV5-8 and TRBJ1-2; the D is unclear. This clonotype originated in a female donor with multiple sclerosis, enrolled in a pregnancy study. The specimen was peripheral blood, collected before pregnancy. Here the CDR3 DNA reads TGTGCCAGCAGCCAACAATGGGGAGCTAACTATGGCTACACCTTC. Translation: CASSQQWGANYGYTF. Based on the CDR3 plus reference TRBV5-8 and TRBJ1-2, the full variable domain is EAGVTQSPTHLIKTRGQQATLRCSPISGHTSVYWYQQALGLGLQFLLWYDEGEERNRGNFPPRFSGRQFPNYSSELNVNALELEDSALYLCASSQQWGANYGYTFGSGTRLTVV.